This T cell receptor beta chain originates from a study of blood T cell repertoires in COVID-19. Study-level background: Acute-phase and convalescent COVID-19 samples originated in the United States, Italy and Spain. PBMCs, B-cell-depleted T cells, or T cells provided the cDNA or gDNA that made up the material.

Seattle researchers signed up patients amid active infection and tracked them longitudinally. CDR1 and CDR2 from the germline V gene are LGHDT and YNNKEL (reference sequence). This CDR3 is built from 16 residues. The V gene lost 4 bases and the J gene lost 0 bases, with 10 bases spanning the gap. As processed by the authors: Amplifying reference gene primers gave estimates of nucleated cell counts. Sequencing was performed with immunoSEQ multiplex PCR; in TCRdb, only in-frame clones are kept and a portion is missing. For V, J and clone size, that table is used; D and trimming come from the DNA. The sample comprises more than 200,000 clones, around nine tenths of which are singletons, and roughly 5% rests with the top ten.

Sequenced input: peripheral blood. The receptor was derived from a woman in her sixties with COVID-19, enrolled during active disease. The rearrangement uses TRBV3-1 (or the pseudogene TRBV3-2) and TRBJ1-6; no reliable D call. The DNA for the CDR3 is TGTGCCAGCAGCCTCAAACTGAGCTCCTATAATTCACCCCTCCACTTT. It encodes CASSLKLSSYNSPLHF.